This T cell receptor beta chain was captured by sequencing in a study of blood T cell repertoires in COVID-19. Losses at the gene ends were 5 bases for V and 0 bases for J; bases not matched to a gene: 7. CDR3 length equals 15 residues. The V gene's germline CDR1 is SGHRS and CDR2 YFSETQ. Per the authors' pipeline: Estimation of nucleated cell counts was performed using reference gene primer amplification. Using immunoSEQ multiplex PCR, the repertoire was profiled, and TCRdb retains in-frame clones only, with some absent. V and J calls and clone size are those listed in that table; D and trimming were worked out from the DNA. Among 85,000 to 120,000 clones, around 73% were seen once, and the ten largest hold roughly a tenth.

The sequence was obtained from a man between 60 and 75 years old with active or convalescent COVID-19. The sequenced sample consisted of peripheral blood. This chain links TRBV5-1 with TRBJ1-1; 7 bases agree with TRBD1. This chain's CDR3 is CASSRQGEVNTEAFF. The CDR3 coding sequence is TGCGCCAGCAGTCGGCAGGGGGAAGTGAACACTGAAGCTTTCTTT.